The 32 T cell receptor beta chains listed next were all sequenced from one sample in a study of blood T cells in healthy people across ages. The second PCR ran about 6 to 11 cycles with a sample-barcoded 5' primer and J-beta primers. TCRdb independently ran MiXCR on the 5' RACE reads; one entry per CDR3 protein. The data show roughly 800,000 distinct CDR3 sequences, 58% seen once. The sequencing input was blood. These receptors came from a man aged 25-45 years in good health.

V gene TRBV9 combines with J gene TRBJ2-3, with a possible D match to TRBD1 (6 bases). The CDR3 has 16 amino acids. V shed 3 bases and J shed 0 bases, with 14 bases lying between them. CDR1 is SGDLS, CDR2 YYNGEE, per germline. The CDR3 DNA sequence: TGTGCCAGCAGCGCCCGCCTGGGGGCCAGCACAGATACGCAGTATTTT. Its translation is CASSARLGASTDTQYF.

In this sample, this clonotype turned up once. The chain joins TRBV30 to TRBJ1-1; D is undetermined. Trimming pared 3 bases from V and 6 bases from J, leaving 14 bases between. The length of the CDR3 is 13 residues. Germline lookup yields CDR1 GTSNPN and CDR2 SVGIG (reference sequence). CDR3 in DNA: TGTGCCTGGAGCGACGGACGAATCCCTGAAGCTTTCTTT. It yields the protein CAWSDGRIPEAFF.

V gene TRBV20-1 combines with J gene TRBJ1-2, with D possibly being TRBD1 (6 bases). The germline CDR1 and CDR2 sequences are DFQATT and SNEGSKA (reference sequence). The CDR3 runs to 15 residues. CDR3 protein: CSTLGQQGAADGYTF. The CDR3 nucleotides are TGCAGCACCCTTGGGCAACAGGGTGCTGCGGATGGCTACACCTTC.

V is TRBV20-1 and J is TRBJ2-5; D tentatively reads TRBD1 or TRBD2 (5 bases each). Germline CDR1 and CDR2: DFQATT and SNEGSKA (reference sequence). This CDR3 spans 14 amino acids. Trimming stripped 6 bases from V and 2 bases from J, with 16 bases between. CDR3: CSAGPGRNQETQYF. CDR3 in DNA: TGCAGTGCGGGGCCGGGACGGAATCAAGAGACCCAGTACTTC.

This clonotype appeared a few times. CDR3: CSAPTALSGNEQFF. The CDR3, as DNA: TGCAGTGCCCCGACAGCCTTATCGGGAAATGAGCAGTTCTTC. The chain employs TRBV20-1 and TRBJ2-1; perhaps D is TRBD1 or TRBD2 (5 bases each). The CDR3 sequence is 14 residues long. Germline loops: CDR1 DFQATT, CDR2 SNEGSKA (reference sequence). Trimming removed 6 bases from V and 7 bases from J, with 19 bases in between.

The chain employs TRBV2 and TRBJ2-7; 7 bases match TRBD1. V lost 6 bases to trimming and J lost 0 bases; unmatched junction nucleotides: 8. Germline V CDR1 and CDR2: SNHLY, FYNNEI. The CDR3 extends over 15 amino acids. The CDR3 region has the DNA TGTGCCAGCAGCTACAGGGGTCCTTCCTCCTACGAGCAGTACTTC. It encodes CASSYRGPSSYEQYF.

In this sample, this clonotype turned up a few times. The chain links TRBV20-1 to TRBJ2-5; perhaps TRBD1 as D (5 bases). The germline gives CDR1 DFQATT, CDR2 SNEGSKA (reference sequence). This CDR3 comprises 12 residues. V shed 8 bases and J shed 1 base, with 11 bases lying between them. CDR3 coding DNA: TGCAGTCCCCGACAGTTCCAAGAGACCCAGTACTTC. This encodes CSPRQFQETQYF.

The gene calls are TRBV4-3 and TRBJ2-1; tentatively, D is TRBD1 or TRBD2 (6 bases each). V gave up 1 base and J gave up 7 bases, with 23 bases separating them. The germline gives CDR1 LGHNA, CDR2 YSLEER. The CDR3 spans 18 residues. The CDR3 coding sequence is TGCGCCAGCAGCCAAGCGGCCCTAAGACCCGGGGGCGGGAATGAGCAGTTCTTC. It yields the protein CASSQAALRPGGGNEQFF.

The CDR3 region has the DNA TGCAGTGCTAGAGATATTACGGAGGGCACAGATACGCAGTATTTT. This encodes CSARDITEGTDTQYF. This chain uses TRBV20-1 with TRBJ2-3; a weak D match, TRBD2 (5 bases). The ends were cut back, 0 bases at V and 1 base at J, with 11 bases in the middle. The CDR3 covers 15 residues. Germline V lookup: CDR1 DFQATT, CDR2 SNEGSKA (reference sequence).

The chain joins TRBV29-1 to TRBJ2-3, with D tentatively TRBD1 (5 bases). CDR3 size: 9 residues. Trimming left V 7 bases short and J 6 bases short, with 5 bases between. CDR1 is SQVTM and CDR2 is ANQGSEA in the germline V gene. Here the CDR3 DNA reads TGCAGCGAGGGGGATACGCAGTATTTT. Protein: CSEGDTQYF.

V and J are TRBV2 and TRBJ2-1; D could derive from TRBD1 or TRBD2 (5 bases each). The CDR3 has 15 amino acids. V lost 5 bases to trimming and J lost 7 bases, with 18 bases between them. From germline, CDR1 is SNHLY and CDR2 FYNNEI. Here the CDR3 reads CASSTGTNLWNEQFF. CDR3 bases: TGTGCCAGCAGTACCGGGACGAATTTATGGAATGAGCAGTTCTTC.

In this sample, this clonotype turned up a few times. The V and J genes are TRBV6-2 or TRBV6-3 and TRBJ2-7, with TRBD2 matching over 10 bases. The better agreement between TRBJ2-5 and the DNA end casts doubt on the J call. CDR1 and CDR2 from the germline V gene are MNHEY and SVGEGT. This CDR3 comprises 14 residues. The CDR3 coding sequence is TGTGCCAGTCGAAGCGGGAGGGCCGTGGAGACCCAGTACTTC. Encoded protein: CASRSGRAVETQYF.

The CDR3 here is CASSLSIGSTDTQYF. As DNA, the CDR3 is TGTGCCAGCAGCTTAAGCATCGGCAGCACAGATACGCAGTATTTT. The chain joins TRBV7-3 to TRBJ2-3; no clear D. Germline CDR1 is SGHTA and CDR2 is FQGTGA. The V end was cut by 1 base, the J end by 0 bases, with 8 bases between. The CDR3 is made up of 15 amino acids.

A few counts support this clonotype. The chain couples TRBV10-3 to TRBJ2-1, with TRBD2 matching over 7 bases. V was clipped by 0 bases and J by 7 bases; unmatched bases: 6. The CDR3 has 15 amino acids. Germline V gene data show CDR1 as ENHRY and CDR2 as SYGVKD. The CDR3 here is CAISESGAGMNEQFF. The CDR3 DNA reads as TGTGCCATCAGTGAGTCGGGAGCGGGGATGAATGAGCAGTTCTTC.

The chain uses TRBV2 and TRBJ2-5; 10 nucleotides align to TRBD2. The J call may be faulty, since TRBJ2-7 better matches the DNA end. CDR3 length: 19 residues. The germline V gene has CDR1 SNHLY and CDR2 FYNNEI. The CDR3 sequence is CASSGAISPLAGVAYEQYF. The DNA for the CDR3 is TGTGCCAGCAGTGGAGCTATTTCCCCCCTAGCGGGGGTGGCCTACGAGCAGTACTTC.

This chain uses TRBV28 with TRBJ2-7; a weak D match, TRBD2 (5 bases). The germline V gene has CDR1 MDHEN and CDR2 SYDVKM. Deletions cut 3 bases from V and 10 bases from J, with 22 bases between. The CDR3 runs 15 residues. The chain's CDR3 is CASSLSGSAQEIQYF. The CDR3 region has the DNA TGTGCCAGCAGTTTGAGCGGATCTGCCCAAGAGATCCAGTACTTC. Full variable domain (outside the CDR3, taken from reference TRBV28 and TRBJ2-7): DVKVTQSSRYLVKRTGEKVFLECVQDMDHENMFWYRQDPGLGLRLIYFSYDVKMKEKGDIPEGYSVSREKKERFSLILESASTNQTSMYLCASSLSGSAQEIQYFGPGTRLTVT.

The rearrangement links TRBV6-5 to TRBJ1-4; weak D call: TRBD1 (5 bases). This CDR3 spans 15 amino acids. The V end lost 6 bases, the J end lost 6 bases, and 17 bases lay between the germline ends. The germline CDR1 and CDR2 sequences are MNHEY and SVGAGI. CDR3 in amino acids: CASSRTGTLDEKLFF. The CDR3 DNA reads TGTGCCAGCAGCCGAACCGGGACCCTCGATGAAAAACTGTTTTTT.

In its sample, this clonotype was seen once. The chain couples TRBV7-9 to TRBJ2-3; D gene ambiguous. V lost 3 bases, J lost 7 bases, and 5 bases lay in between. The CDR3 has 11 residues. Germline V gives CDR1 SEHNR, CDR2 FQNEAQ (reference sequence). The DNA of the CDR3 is TGTGCCAGCAGCTTCGATAATACGCAGTATTTT. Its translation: CASSFDNTQYF. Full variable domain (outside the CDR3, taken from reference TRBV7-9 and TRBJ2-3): DTGVSQNPRHKITKRGQNVTFRCDPISEHNRLYWYRQTLGQGPEFLTYFQNEAQLEKSRLLSDRFSAERPKGSFSTLEIQRTEQGDSAMYLCASSFDNTQYFGPGTRLTVL.

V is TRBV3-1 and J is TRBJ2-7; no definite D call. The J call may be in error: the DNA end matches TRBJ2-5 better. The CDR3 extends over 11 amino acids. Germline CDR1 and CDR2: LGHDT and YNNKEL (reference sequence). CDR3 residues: CASTHSETQYF. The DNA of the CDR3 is TGTGCCAGCACTCATTCGGAGACCCAGTACTTC.

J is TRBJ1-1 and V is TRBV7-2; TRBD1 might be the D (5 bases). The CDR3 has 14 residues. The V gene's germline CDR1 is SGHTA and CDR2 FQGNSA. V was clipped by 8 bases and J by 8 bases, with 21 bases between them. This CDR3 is CASGQRQFSGEAFF. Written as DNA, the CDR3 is TGTGCCAGCGGCCAGAGACAGTTCAGTGGGGAAGCTTTCTTT.

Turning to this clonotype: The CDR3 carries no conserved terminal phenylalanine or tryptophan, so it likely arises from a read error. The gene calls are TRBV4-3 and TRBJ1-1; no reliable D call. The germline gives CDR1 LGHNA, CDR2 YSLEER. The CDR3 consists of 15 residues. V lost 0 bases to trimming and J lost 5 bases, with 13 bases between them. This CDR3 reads CASSQDFDFGTEAFV. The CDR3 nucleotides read TGCGCCAGCAGCCAAGATTTTGATTTTGGGACTGAAGCTTTCGTT.

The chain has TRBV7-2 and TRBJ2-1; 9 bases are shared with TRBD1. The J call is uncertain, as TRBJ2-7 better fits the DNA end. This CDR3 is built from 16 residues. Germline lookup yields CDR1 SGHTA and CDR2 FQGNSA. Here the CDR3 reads CASRFMGQGSYNEQYF. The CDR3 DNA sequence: TGTGCCAGCAGATTTATGGGACAGGGCTCCTACAATGAGCAGTACTTC.

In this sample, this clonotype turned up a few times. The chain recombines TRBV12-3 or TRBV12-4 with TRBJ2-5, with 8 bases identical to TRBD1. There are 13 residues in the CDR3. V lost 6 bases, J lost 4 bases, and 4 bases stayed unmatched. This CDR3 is CASRKTGAETQYF. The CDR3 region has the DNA TGTGCCAGCAGGAAGACAGGGGCAGAGACCCAGTACTTC.

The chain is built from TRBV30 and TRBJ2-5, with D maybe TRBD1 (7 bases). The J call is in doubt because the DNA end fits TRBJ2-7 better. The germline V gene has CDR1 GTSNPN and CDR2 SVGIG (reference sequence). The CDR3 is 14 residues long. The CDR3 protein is CAWIRGTEAYEQYF. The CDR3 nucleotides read TGTGCCTGGATTCGGGGGACAGAGGCCTACGAGCAGTACTTC.

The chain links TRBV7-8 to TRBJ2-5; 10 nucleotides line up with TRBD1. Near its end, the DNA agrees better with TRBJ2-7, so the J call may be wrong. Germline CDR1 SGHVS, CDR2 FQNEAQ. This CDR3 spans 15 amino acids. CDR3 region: CASSLGQGWGIEQYF. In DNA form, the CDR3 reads TGTGCCAGCAGCTTGGGACAGGGGTGGGGGATCGAGCAGTACTTC.

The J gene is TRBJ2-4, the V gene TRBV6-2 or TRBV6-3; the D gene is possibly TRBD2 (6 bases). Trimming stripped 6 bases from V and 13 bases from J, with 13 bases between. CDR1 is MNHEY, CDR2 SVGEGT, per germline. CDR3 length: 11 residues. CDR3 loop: CASSNRLVQYF. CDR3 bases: TGTGCCAGCAGCAACCGACTAGTCCAGTACTTC.

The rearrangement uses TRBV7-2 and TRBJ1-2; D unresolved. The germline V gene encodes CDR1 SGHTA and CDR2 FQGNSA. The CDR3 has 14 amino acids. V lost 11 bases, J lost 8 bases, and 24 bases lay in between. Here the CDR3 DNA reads TGTGCCTGCACCTATTCTCCGGGGTCGGGAGGCTACACCTTC. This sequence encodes CACTYSPGSGGYTF.

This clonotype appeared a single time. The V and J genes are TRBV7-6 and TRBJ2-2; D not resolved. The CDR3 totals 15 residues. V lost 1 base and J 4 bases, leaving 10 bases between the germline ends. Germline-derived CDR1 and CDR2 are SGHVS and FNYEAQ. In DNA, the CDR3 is TGTGCCAGCAGCTTAGGTCGTGCGACCACCGGGGAGCTGTTTTTT. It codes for CASSLGRATTGELFF. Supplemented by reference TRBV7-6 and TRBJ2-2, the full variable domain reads GAGVSQSPRYKVTKRGQDVALRCDPISGHVSLYWYRQALGQGPEFLTYFNYEAQQDKSGLPNDRFSAERPEGSISTLTIQRTEQRDSAMYRCASSLGRATTGELFFGEGSRLTVL.

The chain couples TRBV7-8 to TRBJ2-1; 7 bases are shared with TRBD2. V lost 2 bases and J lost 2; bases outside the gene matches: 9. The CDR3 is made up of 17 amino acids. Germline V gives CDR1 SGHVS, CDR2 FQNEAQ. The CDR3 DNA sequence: TGTGCCAGCAGCTTATTGGCCGGGCTAGCGGCCTACAATGAGCAGTTCTTC. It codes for CASSLLAGLAAYNEQFF.

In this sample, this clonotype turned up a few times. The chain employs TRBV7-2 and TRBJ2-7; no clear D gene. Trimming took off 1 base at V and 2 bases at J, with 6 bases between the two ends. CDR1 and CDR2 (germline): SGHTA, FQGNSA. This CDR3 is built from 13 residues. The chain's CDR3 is CASSLDPTYEQYF. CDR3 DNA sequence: TGTGCCAGCAGCTTAGACCCAACCTACGAGCAGTACTTC.

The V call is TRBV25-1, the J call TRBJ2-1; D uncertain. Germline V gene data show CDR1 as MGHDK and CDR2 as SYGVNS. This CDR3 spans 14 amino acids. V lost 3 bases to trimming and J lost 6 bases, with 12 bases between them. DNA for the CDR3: TGTGCCAGCAGTGATAGTAGTGGGGTCAATGAGCAGTTCTTC. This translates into CASSDSSGVNEQFF.

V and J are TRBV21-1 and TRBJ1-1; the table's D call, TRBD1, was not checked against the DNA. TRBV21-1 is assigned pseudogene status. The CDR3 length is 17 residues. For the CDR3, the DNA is TGTGCCAGCAGCAAAGGTGGGGCGGGACAGACATGCACTGAAGCTTTCTTT. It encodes CASSKGGAGQTCTEAFF.